This T cell receptor beta chain was sequenced during a study of neurological immune-mediated disorders. Study-level points and caveats: It was HTLV-1-associated myelopathy that showed the most TCR clonal expansion, while multiple sclerosis showed the least, falling below healthy controls.

This clonotype has ten or more counts. As yet, its antigen is unknown. CDR1 LGHNA and CDR2 YNFKEQ come from the germline V gene. V trimming: 4 bases; J trimming: 5 bases; junction bases outside the gene matches: 15. The CDR3 has 17 amino acids. TCRdb reprocessed the 5' RACE reads with MiXCR, giving one entry per CDR3 protein. The table lists tens of thousands of distinct CDR3 sequences, approximately 4.2% of them singletons, with more than 20% in the top ten. The chain is built from TRBV4-2 and TRBJ1-2; 8 bases map to TRBD1. The clonotype comes from a man between 18 and 29 years old in good health. The sample was PBMCs. CDR3 sequence reads: CASSLRTGTVGVYGYTF. CDR3 sequence (DNA): TGTGCCAGCAGCCTAAGGACAGGGACTGTTGGTGTGTATGGCTACACCTTC.